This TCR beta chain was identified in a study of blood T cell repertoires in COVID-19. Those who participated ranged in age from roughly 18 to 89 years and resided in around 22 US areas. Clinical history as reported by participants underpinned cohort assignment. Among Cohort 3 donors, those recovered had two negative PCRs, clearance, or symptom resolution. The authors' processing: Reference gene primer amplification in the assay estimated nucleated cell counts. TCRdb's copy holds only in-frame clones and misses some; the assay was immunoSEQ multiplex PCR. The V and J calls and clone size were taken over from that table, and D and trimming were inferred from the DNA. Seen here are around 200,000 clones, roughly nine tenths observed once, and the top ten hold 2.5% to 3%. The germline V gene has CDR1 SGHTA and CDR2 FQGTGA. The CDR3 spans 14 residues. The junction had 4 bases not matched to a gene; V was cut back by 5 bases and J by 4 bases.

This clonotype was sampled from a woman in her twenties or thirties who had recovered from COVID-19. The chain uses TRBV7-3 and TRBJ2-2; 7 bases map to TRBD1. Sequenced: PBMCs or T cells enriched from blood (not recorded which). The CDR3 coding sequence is TGTGCCAGCAGCCCACAGGGGCGCACCGGGGAGCTGTTTTTT. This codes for CASSPQGRTGELFF.